The 24 T cell receptor delta chains below come from one sample, sequenced in a study of gamma-delta T cells after stem cell transplantation (TCRdb year 2016). To prepare the library, RT-PCR was applied. Sequencing was carried out with an Illumina MiSeq. TCRdb called clones afresh from the public reads with CATT; identical DNA rows were later merged. The sample table contains more than 15,000 delta-chain clones; only one count was recorded for more than 7.5% of them. The ten largest clones take up roughly 60% of the sample. The sequencing input was gamma-delta T cells. The receptors stem from a human donor. It is not recorded whose cells these are; they may come from a transplant donor.

Comments on this clone: A far more abundant clone sits one base away, making this likely a read error. At the DNA level, this CDR3 is encoded by other sequences in the same sample as well. The chain is built from TRDV2 and TRDJ1; 8 nucleotides line up with TRDD3. The CDR3 length is 16 residues. The ends lost 3 bases at V and 0 bases at J; junction bases unmatched: 8. Germline loops: CDR1 GEAIGNYY, CDR2 EKD. CDR3 region: CACDPLLGGDTDKLIF. CDR3 sequence (DNA): TGTGCCTGTGACCCACTACTGGGGGGGGACACCGATAAACTCATCTTT.

Turning to this clone: This DNA's translation differs at residue 3 from TCRdb's protein, which comes from a much larger clone; a read error is likely, and the protein shown is translated from the DNA. The chain's CDR3 is CAFDPSLGEARKLIF. The CDR3 DNA follows: TGTGCCTTTGACCCTAGCCTGGGGGAGGCCCGTAAACTCATCTTT. The gene calls are TRDV2 and TRDJ1; the match to TRDD3 covers 8 bases. CDR3 size: 15 residues. The germline CDR1 and CDR2 sequences are GEAIGNYY and EKD.

This clone is termed large. Other DNA sequences within the sample encode an identical CDR3. The chain joins TRDV2 to TRDJ1; 8 nucleotides align to TRDD3. Germline loops: CDR1 GEAIGNYY, CDR2 EKD. This CDR3 has 16 amino acids. The trim removed 2 bases at V and 0 bases at J, leaving 7 bases unmatched. The CDR3 sequence is CACDILGDLYTDKLIF. CDR3 sequence (DNA): TGTGCCTGTGACATTTTGGGGGATCTTTACACCGATAAACTCATCTTT.

This clone was counted a few times. The likely explanation is a read error, given a far larger clone one base away. Other nucleotide sequences from this sample produce the same CDR3. The chain is built from TRDV1 and TRDJ1, with D perhaps matching TRDD2 or TRDD3 (5 bases each). This CDR3 contains 22 residues. V was pared by 3 bases and J by 0 bases, with 32 bases between. Germline CDR1 TSWWSYY, CDR2 QGS. DNA of the CDR3: TGTGCTCTTGGGGAGCCCCTTTTTCCCCTCCGGGATTCCTCCCCGTACACCGATAAACTCATCTTT. Protein sequence: CALGEPLFPLRDSSPYTDKLIF.

This clone showed up just a few times. A read error likely explains this, since a far larger clone differs by one base. Other DNA sequences in the sample encode the same CDR3. V and J are TRDV2 and TRDJ3, with D unresolved. CDR3 length equals 18 residues. Trimming left V 2 bases short and J 0 bases short, with 13 bases between. The V gene's germline CDR1 is GEAIGNYY and CDR2 EKD. Here the CDR3 DNA reads TGTGCCTGTGACATCTCACTCTCCGGCTCCTGGGACACCCGACAGATGTTTTTC. This translates into CACDISLSGSWDTRQMFF.

This clone has more than one count but fewer than ten. The mismatch at residue 17 between this DNA's translation and the TCRdb protein of a much larger clone likely reflects a read error; the protein shown is translated from the DNA. J is TRDJ1 and V is TRDV2; D is perhaps TRDD2 (6 bases). The CDR3 spans 18 residues. Germline lookup yields CDR1 GEAIGNYY and CDR2 EKD. The CDR3 sequence is CACDPVSLPRGLDDKLTF. The CDR3 nucleotides read TGTGCCTGTGATCCGGTTAGCCTTCCCCGAGGGCTGGACGATAAACTCACCTTT.

This clone occurred many times. TCRdb's protein for this DNA is that of a much larger clone and differs from the translation at residue 12, likely a read error; the protein shown is the DNA translation. The chain is built from TRDV2 and TRDJ1; 10 bases are a match to TRDD3. The junction had 11 bases not matched to a gene; V was cut back by 0 bases and J by 2 bases. This CDR3 spans 18 amino acids. Germline lookup yields CDR1 GEAIGNYY and CDR2 EKD. The CDR3, as DNA: TGTGCCTGTGACACCCTAAAATTACTGGGGGATGCGACCGATAAACTCATCTTT. Translated: CACDTLKLLGDATDKLIF.

There are a few counts of this clone. TCRdb's protein, taken from a much larger clone, differs from this DNA's translation at residue 10, likely owing to a read error; the protein displayed comes from the DNA. V gene TRDV2 combines with J gene TRDJ2; D may be TRDD3 (6 bases). Trimming cost V 3 bases and J 0 bases, with 28 bases left between them. CDR1 and CDR2 from the germline V gene are GEAIGNYY and EKD. CDR3 length: 21 residues. The CDR3 nucleotides are TGTGCCTGTGACCCGGTGCGGATCTTGAGGGATAGGGGAGCTTTGACAGCACAACTCTTCTTT. It codes for CACDPVRILRDRGALTAQLFF.

The sample holds a few counts of this clone. This DNA translates differently at residue 3 from the TCRdb protein, which is that of a much larger clone; a read error is likely, and the protein shown is the DNA's own translation. The chain joins TRDV2 to TRDJ1; D perhaps matches TRDD3 (6 bases). Germline lookup yields CDR1 GEAIGNYY and CDR2 EKD. This CDR3 spans 15 amino acids. The CDR3: CAGDKLGPNTDKLIF. The CDR3 nucleotides are TGTGCCGGTGACAAGCTGGGGCCAAACACCGATAAACTCATCTTT.

This clone was recorded many times. A far larger clone lies a single base away; this is likely a read error. Different DNA sequences within this sample yield the same CDR3. The chain is built from TRDV2 and TRDJ1; 12 nucleotides agree with TRDD3. The junction had 6 bases not matched to a gene; V was cut back by 0 bases and J by 2 bases. CDR1 and CDR2 (germline): GEAIGNYY, EKD. The CDR3 loop spans 17 amino acids. The CDR3 DNA reads as TGTGCCTGTGACACCTTACTGGGGGATACACAAACCGATAAACTCATCTTT. This sequence encodes CACDTLLGDTQTDKLIF.

This clone has a handful of counts. This DNA's translation and the protein TCRdb lists, from a much larger clone, do not match at residue 18, likely due to a read error; the protein shown is translated from the DNA. V is TRDV1 and J is TRDJ1, with TRDD2 matching 9 bases. Germline values: CDR1 TSWWSYY, CDR2 QGS. The CDR3 consists of 21 residues. The CDR3 DNA reads as TGTGCTCTTGGGACTCCAGAGGGCCTTCCTACATTCGCGACTAGGGCCGATGAACTCATCTTT. This translates into CALGTPEGLPTFATRADELIF.

This clone was counted only a few times. TCRdb pairs this DNA with a much larger clone's protein that differs at residue 9, likely a read error; the protein shown was translated from the DNA. Other DNA sequences from this sample encode an identical CDR3 as well. The chain employs TRDV2 and TRDJ1, with D possibly matching TRDD3 (5 bases). In germline, CDR1 is GEAIGNYY, CDR2 EKD. The CDR3 consists of 20 residues. Trimming shortened V by 0 bases and J by 5 bases, and 30 bases separated the two germline ends. The CDR3 protein is CACDTAEVRGAHRGADKLIF. The CDR3 region has the DNA TGTGCCTGTGACACCGCTGAAGTACGGGGGGCTCACCGAGGGGCGGATAAACTCATCTTT.

Worth noting for this clone: Translating this DNA gives a protein that differs at residue 9 from the TCRdb one, which belongs to a much larger clone; a read error is likely, and the protein shown is this translation. J is TRDJ1 and V is TRDV2; 8 bases match TRDD3. The V and J ends lost 2 bases and 1 base, in that order; junction bases with no gene match: 14. Germline V gives CDR1 GEAIGNYY, CDR2 EKD. This CDR3 comprises 18 residues. In DNA form, the CDR3 reads TGTGCCTGTGACATATTAACCGTCGTCGGGGATACCACCGATAAACTCATCTTT. Its translation is CACDILTVVGDTTDKLIF.

This clone has just a few counts. TCRdb's protein for this DNA is that of a much larger clone and differs from the translation at residues 5 and 12, likely a read error; the protein shown is the DNA translation. The V call is TRDV1, the J call TRDJ1; D call uncertain. The CDR3 contains 17 residues. V was shortened by 1 base and J by 2 bases, with 17 bases between the two germline ends. Germline V gene sequence: CDR1 TSWWSYY, CDR2 QGS. CDR3 DNA sequence: TGTGCTCTTGGGGAACGAATCACATTTCGGGCTACCGATAAACTCATCTTT. Protein sequence: CALGERITFRATDKLIF.

J is TRDJ3 and V is TRDV2; 12 bases line up with TRDD3. Unmatched junction bases numbered 13, after V lost 0 bases and J lost 2 bases. Germline V gives CDR1 GEAIGNYY, CDR2 EKD. The CDR3 spans 22 residues. Here the CDR3 reads CACDTGTDWGILDTWDTRQMFF. The CDR3 nucleotides read TGTGCCTGTGACACCGGAACCGACTGGGGGATACTTGATACCTGGGACACCCGACAGATGTTTTTC.

This clone has a handful of counts. A far larger clone is off by one base, so a read error is likely. Other DNA sequences in this specimen translate into the identical CDR3. The V call is TRDV2, the J call TRDJ3; D is uncertain. Germline V gene data show CDR1 as GEAIGNYY and CDR2 as EKD. The CDR3 loop spans 19 amino acids. The CDR3 protein is CACDTVEESSSWDTRQMFF. Written as DNA, the CDR3 is TGTGCCTGCGACACCGTCGAGGAATCCAGCTCCTGGGACACCCGACAGATGTTTTTC.

About this clone: TCRdb lists the protein of a much larger clone for this DNA, which differs at residue 12, so this is likely a read error; the protein given here is translated from the DNA itself. The sample contains more than one DNA sequence encoding this CDR3. V is TRDV2 and J is TRDJ2; no reliable D call. Germline V gives CDR1 GEAIGNYY, CDR2 EKD. V was cut by 1 base and J by 8 bases, with 22 bases left in between. The CDR3 is made up of 17 amino acids. CDR3 sequence: CACDTLGRSPQQAQLFF. The CDR3 coding sequence is TGTGCCTGTGACACGCTCGGGCGGTCCCCCCAACAGGCACAACTCTTCTTT.

This clone was seen many times. V is TRDV2 and J is TRDJ1, with D tentatively TRDD3 (6 bases). This CDR3 spans 14 amino acids. Germline-derived CDR1 and CDR2 are GEAIGNYY and EKD. V lost 0 bases, J lost 8 bases, and 15 bases lay in between. CDR3 loop: CACDTGSGEKKLIF. The CDR3 DNA reads TGTGCCTGTGACACCGGGTCGGGGGAGAAGAAACTCATCTTT.

TRDV2 is the V gene, and the J gene was not called; no DNA check was done on the table's D call, TRDD3. Germline CDR1 GEAIGNYY, CDR2 EKD. CDR3 length: 22 residues. CDR3 sequence: CACDTVLILVDPPSRDPYTLIF. The CDR3 DNA reads TGTGCCTGTGACACCGTCCTCATTCTGGTGGATCCCCCCTCTCGGGACCCCTATACACTCATCTTC.

This clone was counted a few times. The protein recorded in TCRdb matches a much larger clone and deviates from this DNA's translation at residue 12, suggesting a read error; the protein here is obtained by translating the DNA. The chain has TRDV2 and TRDJ3; D is possibly TRDD3 (5 bases). The V gene's germline CDR1 is GEAIGNYY and CDR2 EKD. The CDR3 is made up of 18 amino acids. This CDR3 reads CACDISLSGSWVTRQMFF. CDR3 bases: TGTGCCTGTGACATTTCACTCTCCGGCTCCTGGGTCACCCGACAGATGTTTTTC.

In the case of this clone: A far larger clone differs by one base, so this is likely a read error. Other DNA sequences in the same sample also yield this CDR3. The chain combines TRDV2 with TRDJ1, with 13 bases aligning to TRDD3. Germline trimming cut 3 bases from V and 0 bases from J; bases unmatched to any gene: 15. There are 20 residues in the CDR3. The germline CDR1 and CDR2 sequences are GEAIGNYY and EKD. The CDR3 reads CACDPLLGDTPFDDTDKLIF. The CDR3 nucleotides are TGTGCCTGTGACCCGCTACTGGGGGATACGCCTTTCGATGACACCGATAAACTCATCTTT.

This clone was detected once. The rearrangement uses TRDV1 and TRDJ1; 7 bases fit TRDD3. The CDR3 extends over 20 amino acids. V trimming: 6 bases; J trimming: 8 bases; junction bases outside the gene matches: 30. Germline loops: CDR1 TSWWSYY, CDR2 QGS. In DNA form, the CDR3 reads TGTGCTCTTGGACAGCGCAGGTGCCACGACCGTTACGGGGATAGGGGGAAACTCATCTTT. It codes for CALGQRRCHDRYGDRGKLIF.

This chain links TRDV2 with TRDJ1, with 10 bases matching TRDD3. CDR3 length: 17 amino acids. CDR1 and CDR2 (germline): GEAIGNYY, EKD. After removal of 5 bases from V and 0 bases from J, the junction contained 11 bases not matched to a gene. The CDR3 reads CACVILGDALYTDKLIF. The CDR3 DNA sequence: TGTGCCTGTGTCATACTGGGGGATGCGCTGTACACCGATAAACTCATCTTT.

This clone has a count of ten or more. It is likely a read error: a sequence one base away is far more abundant. The V gene is TRDV2, the J gene TRDJ1; 12 bases map to TRDD3. The CDR3 has 21 amino acids. After removal of 0 bases from V and 0 bases from J, the junction contained 16 bases not matched to a gene. CDR1 GEAIGNYY and CDR2 EKD come from the germline V gene. DNA for the CDR3: TGTGCCTGTGACACCGTCACTGGGGGATACAGCGGGACTTCGTACACCGATAAACTCATCTTT. Translated: CACDTVTGGYSGTSYTDKLIF.